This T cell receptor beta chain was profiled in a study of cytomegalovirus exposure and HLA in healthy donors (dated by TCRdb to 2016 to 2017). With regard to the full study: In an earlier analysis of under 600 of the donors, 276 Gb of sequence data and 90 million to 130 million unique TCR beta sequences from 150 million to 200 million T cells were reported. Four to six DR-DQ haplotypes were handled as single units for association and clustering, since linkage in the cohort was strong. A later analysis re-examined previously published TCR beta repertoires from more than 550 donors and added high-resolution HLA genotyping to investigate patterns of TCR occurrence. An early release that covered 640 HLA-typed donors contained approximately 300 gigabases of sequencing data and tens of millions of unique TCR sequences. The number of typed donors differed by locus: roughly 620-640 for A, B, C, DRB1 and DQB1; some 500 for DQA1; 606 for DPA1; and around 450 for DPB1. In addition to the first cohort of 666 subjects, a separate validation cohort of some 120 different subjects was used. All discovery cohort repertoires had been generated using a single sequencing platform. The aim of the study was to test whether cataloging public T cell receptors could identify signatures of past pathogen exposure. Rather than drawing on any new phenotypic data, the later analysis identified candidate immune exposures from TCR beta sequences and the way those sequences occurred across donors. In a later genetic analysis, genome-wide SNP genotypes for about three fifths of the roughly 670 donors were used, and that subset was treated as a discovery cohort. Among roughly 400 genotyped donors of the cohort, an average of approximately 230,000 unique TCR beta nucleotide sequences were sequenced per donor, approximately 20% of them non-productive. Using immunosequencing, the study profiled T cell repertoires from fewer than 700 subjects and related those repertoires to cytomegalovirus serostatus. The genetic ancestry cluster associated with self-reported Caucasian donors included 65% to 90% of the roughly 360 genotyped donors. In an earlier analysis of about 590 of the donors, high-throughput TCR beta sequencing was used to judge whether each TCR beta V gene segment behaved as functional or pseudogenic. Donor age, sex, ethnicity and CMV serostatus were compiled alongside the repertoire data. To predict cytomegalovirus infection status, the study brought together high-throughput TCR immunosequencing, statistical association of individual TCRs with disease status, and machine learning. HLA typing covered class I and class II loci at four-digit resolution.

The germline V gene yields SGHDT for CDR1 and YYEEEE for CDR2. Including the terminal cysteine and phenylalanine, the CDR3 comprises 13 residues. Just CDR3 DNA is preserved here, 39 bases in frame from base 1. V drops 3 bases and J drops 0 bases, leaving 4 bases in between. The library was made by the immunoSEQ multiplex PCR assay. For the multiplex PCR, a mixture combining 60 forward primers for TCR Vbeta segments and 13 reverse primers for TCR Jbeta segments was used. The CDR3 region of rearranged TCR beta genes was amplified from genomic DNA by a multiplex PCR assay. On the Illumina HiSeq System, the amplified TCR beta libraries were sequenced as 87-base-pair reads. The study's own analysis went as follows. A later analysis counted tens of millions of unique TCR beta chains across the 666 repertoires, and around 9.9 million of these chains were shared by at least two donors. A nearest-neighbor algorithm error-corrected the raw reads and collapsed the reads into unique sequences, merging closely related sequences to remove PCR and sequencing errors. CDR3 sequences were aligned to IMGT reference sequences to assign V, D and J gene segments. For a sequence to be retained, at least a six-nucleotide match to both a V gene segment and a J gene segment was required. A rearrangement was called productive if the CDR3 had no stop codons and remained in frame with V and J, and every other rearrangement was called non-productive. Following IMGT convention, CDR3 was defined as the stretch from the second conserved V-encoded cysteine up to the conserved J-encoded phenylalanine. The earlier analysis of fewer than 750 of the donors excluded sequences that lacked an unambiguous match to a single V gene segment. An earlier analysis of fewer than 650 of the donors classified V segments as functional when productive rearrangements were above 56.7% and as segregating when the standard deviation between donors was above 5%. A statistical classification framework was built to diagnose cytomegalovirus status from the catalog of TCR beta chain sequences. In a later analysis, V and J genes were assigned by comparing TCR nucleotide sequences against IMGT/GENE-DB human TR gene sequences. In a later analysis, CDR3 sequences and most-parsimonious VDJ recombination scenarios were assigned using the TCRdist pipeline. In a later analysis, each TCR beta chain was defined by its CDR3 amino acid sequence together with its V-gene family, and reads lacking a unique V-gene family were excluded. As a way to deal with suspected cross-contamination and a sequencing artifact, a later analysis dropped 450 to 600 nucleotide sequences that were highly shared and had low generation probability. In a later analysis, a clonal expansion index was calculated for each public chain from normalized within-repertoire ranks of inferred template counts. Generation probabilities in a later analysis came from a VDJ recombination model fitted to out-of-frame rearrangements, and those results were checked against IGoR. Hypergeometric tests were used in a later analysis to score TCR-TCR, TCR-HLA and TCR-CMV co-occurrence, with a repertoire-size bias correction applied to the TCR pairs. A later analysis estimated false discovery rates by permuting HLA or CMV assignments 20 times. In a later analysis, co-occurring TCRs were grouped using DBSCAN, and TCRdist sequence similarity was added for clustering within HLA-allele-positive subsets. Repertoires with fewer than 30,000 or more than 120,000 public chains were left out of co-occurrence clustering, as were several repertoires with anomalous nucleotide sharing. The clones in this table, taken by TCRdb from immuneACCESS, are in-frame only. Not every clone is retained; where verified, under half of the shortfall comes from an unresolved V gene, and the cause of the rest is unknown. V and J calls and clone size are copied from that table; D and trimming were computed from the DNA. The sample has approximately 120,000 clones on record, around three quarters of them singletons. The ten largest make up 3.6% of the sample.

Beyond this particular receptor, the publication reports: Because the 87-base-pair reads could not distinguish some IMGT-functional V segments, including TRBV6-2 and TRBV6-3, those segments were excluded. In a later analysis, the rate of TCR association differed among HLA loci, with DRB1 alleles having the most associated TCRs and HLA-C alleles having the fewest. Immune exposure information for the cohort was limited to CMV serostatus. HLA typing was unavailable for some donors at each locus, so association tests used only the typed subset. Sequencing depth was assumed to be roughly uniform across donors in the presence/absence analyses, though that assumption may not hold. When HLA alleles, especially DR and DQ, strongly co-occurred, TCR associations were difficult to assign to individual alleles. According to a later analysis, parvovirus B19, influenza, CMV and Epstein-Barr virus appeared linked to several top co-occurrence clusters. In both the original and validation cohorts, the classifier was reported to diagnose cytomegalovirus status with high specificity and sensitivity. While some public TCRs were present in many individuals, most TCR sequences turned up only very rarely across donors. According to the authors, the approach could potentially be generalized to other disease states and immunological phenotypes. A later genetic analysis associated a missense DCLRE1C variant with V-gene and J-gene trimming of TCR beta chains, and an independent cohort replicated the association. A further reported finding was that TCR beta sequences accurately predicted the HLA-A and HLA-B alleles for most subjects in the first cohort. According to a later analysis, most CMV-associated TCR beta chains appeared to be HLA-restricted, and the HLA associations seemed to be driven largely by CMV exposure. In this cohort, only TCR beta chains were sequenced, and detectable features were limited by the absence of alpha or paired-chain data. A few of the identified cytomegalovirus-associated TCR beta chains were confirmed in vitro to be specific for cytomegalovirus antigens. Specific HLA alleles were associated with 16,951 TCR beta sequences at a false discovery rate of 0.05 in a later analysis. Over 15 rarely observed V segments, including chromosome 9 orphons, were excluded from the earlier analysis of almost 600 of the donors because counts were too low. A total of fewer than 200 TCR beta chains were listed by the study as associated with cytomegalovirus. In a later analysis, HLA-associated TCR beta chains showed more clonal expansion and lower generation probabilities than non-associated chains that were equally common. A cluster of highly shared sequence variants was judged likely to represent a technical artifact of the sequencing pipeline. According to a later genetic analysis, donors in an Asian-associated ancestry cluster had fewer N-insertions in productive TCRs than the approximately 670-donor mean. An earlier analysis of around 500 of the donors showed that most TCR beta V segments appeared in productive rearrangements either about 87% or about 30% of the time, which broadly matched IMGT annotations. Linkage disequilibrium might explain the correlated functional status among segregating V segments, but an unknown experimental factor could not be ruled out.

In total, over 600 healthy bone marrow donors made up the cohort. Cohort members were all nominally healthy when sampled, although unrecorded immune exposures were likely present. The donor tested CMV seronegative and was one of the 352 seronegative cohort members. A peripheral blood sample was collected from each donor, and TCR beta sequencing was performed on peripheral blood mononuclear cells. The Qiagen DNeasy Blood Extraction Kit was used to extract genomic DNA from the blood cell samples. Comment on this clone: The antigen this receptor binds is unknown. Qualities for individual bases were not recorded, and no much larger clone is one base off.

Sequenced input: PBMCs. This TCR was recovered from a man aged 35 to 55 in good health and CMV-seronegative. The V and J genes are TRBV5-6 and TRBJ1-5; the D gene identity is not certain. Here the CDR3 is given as CASSSYSNQPQHF. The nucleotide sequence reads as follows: TGTGCCAGCAGCTCCTATAGCAATCAGCCCCAGCATTTT.